This T cell receptor (beta chain) comes out of a study of blood T cell repertoires in COVID-19 (dated by TCRdb to the early 2020s). Study-wide context: Collaborator samples came from the United States, Italy and Spain and covered acute and convalescent phases of COVID-19. The sample metadata nearly always contained a de-identified subject ID, COVID-19 status, age in years and sex. The material from the prospective study consisted of cDNA or gDNA derived from T cells, B-cell-depleted T cells, or PBMCs. The dataset comprised deeply sampled blood TCRbeta repertoires from subjects exposed to, actively infected with, or recovered from COVID-19. Samples came from the ongoing ImmuneRACE study (first 160 participants) plus 1,254 subjects from 6 global collaborators. The repertoires were made available in a free public database intended to serve as a resource for research on the immune response to SARS-CoV-2. HLA class I and class II types, where available, came from metadata supplied by the sample provider rather than from assay-based typing. Overall study results and their limits: The amount of clinical and demographic metadata varied by source and participant and was provided uncurated.

TCRbeta CDR3 regions were amplified from genomic DNA using the immunoSEQ Assay, a bias-controlled multiplex PCR. On the study's bioinformatics: Nucleated cell counts per sample were estimated from amplification of reference gene primers within the assay. To quantify the absolute abundance of each unique TCRbeta CDR3 rearrangement, sequence reads were collapsed and filtered. Productive Simpson clonality was computed per sample as the square root of Simpson's diversity index over productive rearrangements. The source is immuneACCESS, and TCRdb retained only in-frame sequences with V and J called. Part of the clones is not carried over; for the studies checked, unresolved V genes explain less than half of this, and the remainder is unexplained. V, J and clone size were drawn from that table, and D and trimming were deduced from the DNA. Recorded for this sample are approximately 240,000 clones; approximately 86% of them occurred a single time. Jointly, the top ten make up more than 4.5% of the sample.

To note about this clone: The antigen this receptor binds is unknown. No much larger clonotype is one base removed from it; base qualities were not supplied.

Measured from the cysteine to the phenylalanine, the CDR3 is 14 residues long. Of the read, only the CDR3 DNA is kept; its 42 bases are in frame from base 1. CDR1 and CDR2, per the germline V gene, are SGHTA and FQGNSA. V is shortened by 1 base, J by 3 bases, and the region joining them spans 7 bases. Whole blood was collected in K2EDTA tubes by collaborating institutions according to the institutions' own protocols. For TCRbeta analysis, collaborators shipped samples in one of three forms: frozen whole blood, isolated PBMCs, or DNA extracted from either of those sample types. Sequencing used peripheral blood. The sequence derives from a woman older than 75 with active or convalescent COVID-19. The rearranged chain carries TRBV7-2 and TRBJ2-1; possibly the D gene is TRBD2, per 5 matching bases. The CDR3 protein: CASSLGTRYNEQFF. The DNA sequence follows: TGTGCCAGCAGCTTAGGGACTCGCTACAATGAGCAGTTCTTC.